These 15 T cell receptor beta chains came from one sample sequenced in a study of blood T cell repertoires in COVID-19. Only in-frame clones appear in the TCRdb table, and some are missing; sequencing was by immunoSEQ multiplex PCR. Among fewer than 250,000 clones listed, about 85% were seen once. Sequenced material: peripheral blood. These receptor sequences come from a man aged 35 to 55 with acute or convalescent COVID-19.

The CDR3 spells CASSGDKFSTEAFF. CDR3 DNA sequence: TGTGCCAGCAGCGGGGACAAGTTCTCGACTGAAGCTTTCTTT. V is TRBV28 and J is TRBJ1-1, with D perhaps TRBD1 (6 bases). Trimming pared 6 bases from V and 5 bases from J, leaving 16 bases between. The CDR3 is made up of 14 amino acids. Germline CDR1 reads MDHEN; CDR2 reads SYDVKM.

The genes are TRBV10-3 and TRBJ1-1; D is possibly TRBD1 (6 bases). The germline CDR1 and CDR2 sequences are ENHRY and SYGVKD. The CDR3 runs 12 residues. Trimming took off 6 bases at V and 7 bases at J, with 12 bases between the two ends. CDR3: CAIRGGGSEAFF. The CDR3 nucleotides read TGTGCCATCAGGGGAGGGGGGAGTGAAGCTTTCTTT.

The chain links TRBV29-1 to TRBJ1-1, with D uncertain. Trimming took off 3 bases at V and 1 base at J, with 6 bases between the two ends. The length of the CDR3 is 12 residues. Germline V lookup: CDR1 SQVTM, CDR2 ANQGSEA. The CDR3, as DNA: TGCAGCGTTGATCGGGAGAACACTGAAGCTTTCTTT. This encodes CSVDRENTEAFF.

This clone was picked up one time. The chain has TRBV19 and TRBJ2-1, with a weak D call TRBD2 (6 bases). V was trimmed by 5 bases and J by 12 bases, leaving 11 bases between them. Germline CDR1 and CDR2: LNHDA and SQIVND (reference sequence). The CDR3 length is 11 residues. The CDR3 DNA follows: TGTGCCAGTAGTTCAGCCGGGGGGCAGTTCTTC. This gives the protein CASSSAGGQFF. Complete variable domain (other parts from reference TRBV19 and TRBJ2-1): DGGITQSPKYLFRKEGQNVTLSCEQNLNHDAMYWYRQDPGQGLRLIYYSQIVNDFQKGDIAEGYSVSREKKESFPLTVTSAQKNPTAFYLCASSSAGGQFFGPGTRLTVL.

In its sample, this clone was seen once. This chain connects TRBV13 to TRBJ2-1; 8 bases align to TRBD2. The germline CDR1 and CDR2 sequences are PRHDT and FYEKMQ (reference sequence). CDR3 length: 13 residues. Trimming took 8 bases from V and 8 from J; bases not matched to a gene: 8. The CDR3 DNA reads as TGTGCCAGCGACCGGGGGGGGCGCGATGAGCAGTTCTTC. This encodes CASDRGGRDEQFF.

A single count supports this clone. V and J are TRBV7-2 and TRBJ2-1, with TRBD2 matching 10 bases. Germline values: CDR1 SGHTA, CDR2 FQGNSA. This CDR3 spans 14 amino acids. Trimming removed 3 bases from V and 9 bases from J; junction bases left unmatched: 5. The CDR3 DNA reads TGTGCCAGCAGCTTGTCTAGCGGGGGAGGTGAGCAGTTCTTC. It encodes CASSLSSGGGEQFF.

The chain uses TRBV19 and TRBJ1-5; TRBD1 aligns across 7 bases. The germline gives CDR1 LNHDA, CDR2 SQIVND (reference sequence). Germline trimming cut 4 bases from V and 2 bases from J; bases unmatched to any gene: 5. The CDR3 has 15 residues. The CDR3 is CASSTLDRGNQPQHF. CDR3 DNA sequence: TGTGCCAGTAGTACCCTCGACAGGGGCAATCAGCCCCAGCATTTT. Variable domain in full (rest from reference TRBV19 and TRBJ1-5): DGGITQSPKYLFRKEGQNVTLSCEQNLNHDAMYWYRQDPGQGLRLIYYSQIVNDFQKGDIAEGYSVSREKKESFPLTVTSAQKNPTAFYLCASSTLDRGNQPQHFGDGTRLSIL.

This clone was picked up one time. The CDR3 loop is CASSMGRANANYGYTF. CDR3 nucleotides: TGTGCCAGTAGTATGGGCAGGGCGAACGCTAACTATGGCTACACCTTC. The chain recombines TRBV19 with TRBJ1-2; a weak D match, TRBD1 (5 bases). The CDR3 sequence is 16 residues long. Per germline, CDR1 LNHDA and CDR2 SQIVND (reference sequence). V dropped 3 bases and J dropped 0 bases, with 14 bases sitting between them.

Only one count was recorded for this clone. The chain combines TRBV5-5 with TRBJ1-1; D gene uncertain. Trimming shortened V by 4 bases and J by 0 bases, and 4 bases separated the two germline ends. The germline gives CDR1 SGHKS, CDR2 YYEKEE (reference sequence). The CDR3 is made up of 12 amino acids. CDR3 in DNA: TGTGCCAGCAGCCTTATGAACACTGAAGCTTTCTTT. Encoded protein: CASSLMNTEAFF.

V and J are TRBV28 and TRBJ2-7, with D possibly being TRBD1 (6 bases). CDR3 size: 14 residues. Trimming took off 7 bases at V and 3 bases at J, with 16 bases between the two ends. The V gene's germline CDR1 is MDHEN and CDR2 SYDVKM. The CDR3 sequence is CASTRDIYYYEQYF. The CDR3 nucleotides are TGTGCCAGCACGAGGGACATATATTACTACGAGCAGTACTTC.

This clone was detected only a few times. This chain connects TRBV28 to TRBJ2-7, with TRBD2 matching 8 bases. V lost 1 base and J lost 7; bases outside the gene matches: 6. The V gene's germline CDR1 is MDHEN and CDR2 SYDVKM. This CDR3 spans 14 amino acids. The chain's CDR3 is CASSLSGLAGEQYF. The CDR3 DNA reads TGTGCCAGCAGTTTATCCGGACTAGCTGGGGAGCAGTACTTC.

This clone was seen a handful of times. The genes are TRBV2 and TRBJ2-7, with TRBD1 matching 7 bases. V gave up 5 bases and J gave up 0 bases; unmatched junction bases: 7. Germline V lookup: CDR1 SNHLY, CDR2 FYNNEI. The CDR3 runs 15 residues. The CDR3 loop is CASSSPQGVSYEQYF. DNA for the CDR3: TGTGCCAGCAGTTCTCCGCAGGGGGTCTCCTACGAGCAGTACTTC.

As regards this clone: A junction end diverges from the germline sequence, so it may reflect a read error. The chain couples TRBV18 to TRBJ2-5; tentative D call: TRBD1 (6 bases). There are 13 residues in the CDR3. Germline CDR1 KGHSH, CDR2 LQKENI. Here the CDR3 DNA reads TGTGCCAGCTCACCAGGGGGCGGCGAGACTCAGTACTTC. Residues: CASSPGGGETQYF.

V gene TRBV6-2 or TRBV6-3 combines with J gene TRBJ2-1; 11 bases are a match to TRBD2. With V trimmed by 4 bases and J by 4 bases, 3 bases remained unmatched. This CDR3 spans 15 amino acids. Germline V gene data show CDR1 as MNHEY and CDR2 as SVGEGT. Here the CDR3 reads CASSSGTSGYNEQFF. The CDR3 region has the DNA TGTGCCAGCAGTTCCGGGACTAGCGGATACAATGAGCAGTTCTTC.

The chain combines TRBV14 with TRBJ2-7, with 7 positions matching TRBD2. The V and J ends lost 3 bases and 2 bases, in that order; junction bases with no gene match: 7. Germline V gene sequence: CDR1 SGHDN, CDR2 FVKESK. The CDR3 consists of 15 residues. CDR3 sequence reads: CASSQMAGEPYEQYF. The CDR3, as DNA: TGTGCCAGCAGCCAGATGGCGGGGGAGCCCTACGAGCAGTACTTC.